The 27 T cell receptor beta chains given below trace back to one sample, sequenced in a study of human T cells and chemical hapten exposure. In TCRdb, the RACE reads were re-called with MiXCR into one record per CDR3 protein. The profile covers about 95,000 distinct CDR3 sequences, with about 10% appearing a single time and 3% to 4% taken by the ten largest. Time point given: patch test 2, 6 weeks after DPC sensitization. Treatment described: therapeutic diphenylcyclopropenone sensitization with weekly scalp DPC. Sample: whole blood, taken in connection with sensitization to the hapten diphenylcyclopropenone (DPC). The receptors come from a woman aged 40 to 49 with alopecia areata. Some clones in this sample may be carry-over from other donors' samples.

This clonotype showed up many times. V and J are TRBV4-2 and TRBJ2-1, with D maybe TRBD1 (6 bases). Trimming took 2 bases from V and 10 from J, leaving 12 bases between them. In germline, CDR1 is LGHNA, CDR2 YNFKEQ. The CDR3 length is 13 residues. The CDR3 DNA is TGTGCCAGCAGCCAAAGGGGTGGGGGCGAGCAGTTCTTC. Encoded protein: CASSQRGGGEQFF.

This clonotype showed up just a few times. The chain has TRBV20-1 and TRBJ2-1, with D maybe TRBD1 (6 bases). Germline CDR1 reads DFQATT; CDR2 reads SNEGSKA (reference sequence). The CDR3 has 14 residues. Trimming removed 5 bases from V and 7 bases from J, with 18 bases in between. This CDR3 is CSASSGTSVNEQFF. For the CDR3, the DNA is TGCAGTGCTTCCTCCGGGACAAGCGTTAATGAGCAGTTCTTC.

Ten or more counts support this clonotype. V gene TRBV6-2 or TRBV6-3 combines with J gene TRBJ2-2, with 9 bases lining up with TRBD1. The V gene end was trimmed by 2 bases and the J gene end by 6 bases; junction bases not matched to a gene: 16. The CDR3 runs 19 residues. Germline loops: CDR1 MNHEY, CDR2 SVGEGT. CDR3 DNA sequence: TGTGCCAGCAGTTACCCCCATGAGGGGACAGGGAAAACCGCCGGGGAGCTGTTTTTT. It yields the protein CASSYPHEGTGKTAGELFF.

This chain connects TRBV2 to TRBJ1-5; the D is unclear. V was trimmed by 5 bases and J by 4 bases, leaving 18 bases between them. This CDR3 comprises 16 residues. Germline-derived CDR1 and CDR2 are SNHLY and FYNNEI. The CDR3 DNA reads TGTGCCAGCAGTCTACTCAACATCGGGCTAAATCAGCCCCAGCATTTT. Translating gives CASSLLNIGLNQPQHF.

This clonotype was detected many times. The rearrangement joins TRBV6-4 to TRBJ2-3; D may be TRBD2 (5 bases). Trimming cost V 7 bases and J 2 bases, with 16 bases left between them. Germline lookup yields CDR1 MRHNA and CDR2 SNTAGT. The CDR3 runs to 15 residues. The CDR3 DNA reads TGTGCCAGCACCGAGTTTGAGGGCTCCACAGATACGCAGTATTTT. The encoded protein is CASTEFEGSTDTQYF.

The rearrangement joins TRBV14 to TRBJ2-7, with D tentatively TRBD1 or TRBD2 (5 bases each). Trimming took off 0 bases at V and 10 bases at J, with 13 bases between the two ends. CDR1 is SGHDN, CDR2 FVKESK, per germline. This CDR3 has 13 residues. CDR3 amino acids: CASSQDRQGVQYF. In DNA, the CDR3 is TGTGCCAGCAGCCAAGATCGCCAGGGAGTACAGTACTTC. Supplemented by reference TRBV14 and TRBJ2-7, the full variable domain reads EAGVTQFPSHSVIEKGQTVTLRCDPISGHDNLYWYRRVMGKEIKFLLHFVKESKQDESGMPNNRFLAERTGGTYSTLKVQPAELEDSGVYFCASSQDRQGVQYFGPGTRLTVT.

This clonotype was recorded a few times. V is TRBV7-9 and J is TRBJ1-2; D is uncertain. Germline values: CDR1 SEHNR, CDR2 FQNEAQ (reference sequence). The CDR3 loop spans 15 amino acids. V gave up 3 bases and J gave up 4 bases, with 15 bases separating them. CDR3 in DNA: TGTGCCAGCAGCTTCATTTCCAACCCGACCTATGGCTACACCTTC. Encoded protein: CASSFISNPTYGYTF.

The V call is TRBV28, the J call TRBJ1-2; D gene ambiguous. The V end lost 6 bases, the J end lost 5 bases, and 10 bases lay between the germline ends. The CDR3 spans 12 residues. Germline assignment: CDR1 MDHEN and CDR2 SYDVKM. CDR3 loop: CASRQLGYGYTF. The CDR3 DNA is TGTGCCAGCAGACAGCTTGGATATGGCTACACCTTC.

The chain combines TRBV27 with TRBJ1-5, with 8 bases that match TRBD1. The length of the CDR3 is 15 residues. Germline V gene sequence: CDR1 MNHEY, CDR2 SMNVEV (reference sequence). V shed 2 bases and J 6 bases; nucleotides not matched to a gene: 6. The CDR3 DNA reads as TGTGCCAGCAGTTTACTCAGGGGGCAAAGTCAGCCCCAGCATTTT. It yields the protein CASSLLRGQSQPQHF.

This clonotype was counted at least ten times. The chain uses TRBV5-6 and TRBJ1-1, with D possibly TRBD1 on 6 matching bases. Trimming left V 4 bases short and J 2 bases short, with 18 bases between. The germline V gene has CDR1 SGHDT and CDR2 YYEEEE. The CDR3 consists of 16 residues. This CDR3 is CASSPRFRGGNTEAFF. Written as DNA, the CDR3 is TGTGCCAGCAGCCCCCGGTTCAGGGGCGGTAACACTGAAGCTTTCTTT.

This chain joins TRBV20-1 and TRBJ2-3; D gene unclear. The CDR3 length is 12 residues. V was shortened by 3 bases and J by 4 bases, with 8 bases between the two germline ends. Germline V lookup: CDR1 DFQATT, CDR2 SNEGSKA (reference sequence). The CDR3 is CSARAVSDTQYF. Here the CDR3 DNA reads TGCAGTGCTAGGGCGGTATCAGATACGCAGTATTTT.

This clonotype appeared many times. The chain recombines TRBV12-3 or TRBV12-4 with TRBJ1-1; D remains unclear. This CDR3 has 13 amino acids. The V gene lost 2 bases and the J gene lost 1 base, with 5 bases spanning the gap. The CDR3 DNA reads TGTGCCAGCAGTTTATTACGGAACACTGAAGCTTTCTTT. This codes for CASSLLRNTEAFF.

At least ten counts were recorded for this clonotype. The CDR3 bases are TGTGCCAGCAGCTTTTTAGCGGGAGTTTCCTACAATGAGCAGTTCTTC. Amino acid sequence: CASSFLAGVSYNEQFF. J is TRBJ2-1 and V is TRBV7-2, with 9 bases identical to TRBD2. There are 16 residues in the CDR3. Germline values: CDR1 SGHTA, CDR2 FQGNSA. J lost 1 base, V lost 3 bases, and 4 bases had no gene match.

This clonotype turned up a few times. The chain has TRBV5-4 and TRBJ2-1, with 8 bases aligning to TRBD2. The CDR3 is made up of 15 amino acids. The germline V gene has CDR1 SGHNT and CDR2 YYREEE (reference sequence). The trim removed 4 bases at V and 3 bases at J, leaving 6 bases unmatched. CDR3 region: CASSTLAGYYNEQFF. In DNA form, the CDR3 reads TGTGCCAGCAGCACCCTAGCGGGCTACTACAATGAGCAGTTCTTC.

This clonotype was seen ten or more times. J is TRBJ2-1 and V is TRBV24-1; 14 nucleotides line up with TRBD2. V was clipped by 2 bases and J by 0 bases; unmatched bases: 11. The CDR3 is 21 amino acids. The V gene's germline CDR1 is KGHDR and CDR2 SFDVKD. The CDR3 DNA sequence: TGTGCCACCAGTGATTCCAAATGGACTAGCGGGGGGCAGAGCTCCTACAATGAGCAGTTCTTC. Protein sequence: CATSDSKWTSGGQSSYNEQFF.

This clonotype was found a few times. V gene TRBV29-1 combines with J gene TRBJ2-5, with a weak D call TRBD1 (5 bases). The CDR3 loop spans 14 amino acids. Looked up from germline, CDR1 is SQVTM and CDR2 is ANQGSEA. V gave up 7 bases and J gave up 5 bases, with 20 bases separating them. The CDR3 sequence: CSATGLQGFETQYF. The CDR3 DNA reads TGCAGCGCGACTGGCCTCCAGGGATTTGAGACCCAGTACTTC. Full variable domain (missing parts from reference TRBV29-1 and TRBJ2-5): SAVISQKPSRDICQRGTSLTIQCQVDSQVTMMFWYRQQPGQSLTLIATANQGSEATYESGFVIDKFPISRPNLTFSTLTVSNMSPEDSSIYLCSATGLQGFETQYFGPGTRLLVL.

This chain joins TRBV30 and TRBJ1-2; 7 nucleotides align to TRBD1. Germline V lookup: CDR1 GTSNPN, CDR2 SVGIG (reference sequence). CDR3 length: 13 residues. With 5 bases clipped from V and 8 bases from J, the junction kept 11 bases outside the gene matches. In nucleotides, the CDR3 is TGTGCCTGGCAGGGGGATAGGATGAGCGGCTACACCTTC. This encodes CAWQGDRMSGYTF.

This clonotype was picked up many times. J is TRBJ2-1 and V is TRBV3-1; 7 positions agree with TRBD2. This CDR3 comprises 14 residues. Germline V CDR1 and CDR2: LGHDT, YNNKEL (reference sequence). V shed 4 bases, J shed 0 bases, and the junction held 0 bases outside the gene matches. The chain's CDR3 is CASSPSGSYNEQFF. The CDR3 nucleotides are TGTGCCAGCAGCCCTAGCGGCTCCTACAATGAGCAGTTCTTC.

In its sample, this clonotype was seen many times. The gene calls are TRBV5-1 and TRBJ2-3; TRBD2 matches at 7 bases. Germline V CDR1 and CDR2: SGHRS, YFSETQ. The trim removed 4 bases at V and 5 bases at J, leaving 7 bases unmatched. CDR3 size: 14 residues. The CDR3 protein is CASSHETSLDTQYF. For the CDR3, the DNA is TGCGCCAGCAGCCACGAGACTAGCCTAGATACGCAGTATTTT.

This clonotype was seen a handful of times. The chain links TRBV27 to TRBJ1-4; 8 bases map to TRBD1. Germline V lookup: CDR1 MNHEY, CDR2 SMNVEV (reference sequence). CDR3 length equals 14 residues. V was clipped by 6 bases and J by 0 bases; unmatched bases: 0. The DNA for the CDR3 is TGTGCCAGCAGGACAGGGGCAACTAATGAAAAACTGTTTTTT. It is translated as CASRTGATNEKLFF. Full variable domain (remainder filled in from reference TRBV27 and TRBJ1-4): EAQVTQNPRYLITVTGKKLTVTCSQNMNHEYMSWYRQDPGLGLRQIYYSMNVEVTDKGDVPEGYKVSRKEKRNFPLILESPSPNQTSLYFCASRTGATNEKLFFGSGTQLSVL.

This clonotype has just one count. The rearrangement links TRBV27 to TRBJ2-7; a weak D match, TRBD2 (5 bases). The length of the CDR3 is 13 residues. The V gene lost 4 bases and the J gene lost 4 bases, with 11 bases spanning the gap. CDR1 and CDR2 from the germline V gene are MNHEY and SMNVEV (reference sequence). The CDR3 nucleotides are TGTGCCAGCAGTTCCCTTGACTATTACGAGCAGTACTTC. Translating gives CASSSLDYYEQYF.

This clonotype was observed many times. The genes are TRBV7-2 and TRBJ2-1; a weak D match, TRBD2 (5 bases). Germline CDR1 reads SGHTA; CDR2 reads FQGNSA. This CDR3 is built from 15 residues. Trimming removed 5 bases from V and 3 bases from J, with 14 bases in between. The CDR3 loop reads CASSLSGDFYNEQFF. CDR3 nucleotides: TGTGCCAGCAGCCTAAGCGGAGACTTCTACAATGAGCAGTTCTTC.

This clonotype came up many times. This chain links TRBV4-3 with TRBJ2-1; 10 positions agree with TRBD1. CDR3 length equals 15 residues. J gave up 10 bases and V 0 bases, and 6 bases lay outside the gene matches. The germline V gene has CDR1 LGHNA and CDR2 YSLEER. The CDR3 DNA follows: TGCGCCAGCAGCCAAGATTCGGGGACAGGGGCCGAGCAGTTCTTC. As protein: CASSQDSGTGAEQFF.

J is TRBJ2-5 and V is TRBV11-2, with D maybe TRBD1 (6 bases). With 4 bases removed from V and 1 base from J, the gap between germline ends came to 13 bases. Germline V gene sequence: CDR1 SGHAT, CDR2 FQNNGV. The CDR3 has 15 residues. The CDR3 loop is CASSSRDTPQETQYF. DNA for the CDR3: TGTGCCAGCAGCTCCCGGGACACCCCCCAAGAGACCCAGTACTTC.

This clonotype was found many times. The chain couples TRBV20-1 to TRBJ2-1; perhaps TRBD2 as D (5 bases). Germline CDR1 reads DFQATT; CDR2 reads SNEGSKA (reference sequence). The ends were cut back, 6 bases at V and 2 bases at J, with 11 bases in the middle. The CDR3 extends over 13 amino acids. The CDR3 nucleotides read TGCAGTGCGAACACCGGGGCCTACAATGAGCAGTTCTTC. Its translation is CSANTGAYNEQFF.

The chain links TRBV24-1 to TRBJ2-1, with D possibly called TRBD1 or TRBD2 (5 bases each). CDR1 and CDR2 (germline): KGHDR, SFDVKD. This CDR3 region has 13 residues. Between the trimmed V and J ends, which lost 0 bases and 9 bases, there was a span of 8 bases. CDR3 protein: CATSDLWGTEQFF. Written as DNA, the CDR3 is TGTGCCACCAGTGATTTGTGGGGGACTGAGCAGTTCTTC.

This clonotype has just a few counts. The chain joins TRBV29-1 to TRBJ2-7; a weak D match, TRBD1 (5 bases). Per germline, CDR1 SQVTM and CDR2 ANQGSEA. This CDR3 comprises 12 residues. The V and J ends lost 6 bases and 2 bases respectively, with 11 bases between them. DNA for the CDR3: TGCAGCGTCAAGCAGGGTCCCTACGAGCAGTACTTC. It codes for CSVKQGPYEQYF.